The 10 T cell receptor beta chains reported below all come from one sample, sequenced in a study of control samples from healthy donors and cancer patients. Measured with immunoSEQ multiplex PCR; TCRdb has only the in-frame clones, and not every one. The table shows about 170,000 clones, with 91% occurring only once. Sequences were obtained from blood. These TCRs come from a woman aged 25 to 45 in good health.

The CDR3 is CASSEWVKGGSPLHF. The CDR3 coding sequence is TGTGCCAGCAGTGAATGGGTCAAGGGCGGCTCACCCCTCCACTTT. This sequence joins TRBV6-1 and TRBJ1-6; D unresolved. CDR1 is MNHNS, CDR2 SASEGT, per germline. Deletions cut 2 bases from V and 10 bases from J, with 15 bases between. This CDR3 comprises 15 residues.

The rearrangement uses TRBV21-1 and TRBJ1-3. TRBV21-1 is termed a pseudogene. The CDR3 length is 15 residues. CDR3 bases: TGTGCCAGCAGCAAAGCGCCGGCAGAAGGAAACACCATATATTTT. This gives the protein CASSKAPAEGNTIYF.

This chain uses TRBV7-2 with TRBJ2-7; TRBD1 agrees at 9 bases. CDR3 size: 15 residues. Trimming removed 2 bases from V and 4 bases from J; junction bases left unmatched: 6. The germline gives CDR1 SGHTA, CDR2 FQGNSA. The CDR3 DNA sequence: TGTGCCAGCAGCTTAACCGGGACAGGGAGGTACGAGCAGTACTTC. Protein sequence: CASSLTGTGRYEQYF.

The chain links TRBV5-1 to TRBJ1-1; tentative D call: TRBD1 (5 bases). Trimming removed 5 bases at V and 3 bases at J, with 11 bases between. The germline V gene has CDR1 SGHRS and CDR2 YFSETQ. This CDR3 is built from 13 residues. The CDR3 loop reads CASRSGGDTEAFF. The CDR3 DNA is TGCGCCAGCAGGTCCGGAGGGGACACTGAAGCTTTCTTT.

CDR3 coding DNA: TGTGCCAGCAGCTCCCGCCGAGGACAGGACTTCAATCAGCCCCAGCATTTT. Translating gives CASSSRRGQDFNQPQHF. The chain combines TRBV5-6 with TRBJ1-5; 7 bases fit TRBD1. Germline CDR1 is SGHDT and CDR2 is YYEEEE. The J segment lost 3 bases and the V segment lost 3 bases, leaving 12 bases of the junction unmatched. This CDR3 has 17 residues.

As to this clone: This same CDR3 is encoded by further DNA sequences in the sample. The chain links TRBV6-5 to TRBJ2-7, with D perhaps matching TRBD2 (6 bases). The CDR3 is 14 residues long. Germline CDR1 and CDR2: MNHEY and SVGAGI. Deletions cut 0 bases from V and 2 bases from J, with 8 bases between. The CDR3 sequence: CASSYSTGAYEQYF. CDR3 nucleotides: TGTGCCAGCAGTTACTCGACGGGGGCCTACGAGCAGTACTTC.

This clone appeared once. The chain links TRBV7-8 to TRBJ1-4; no clear D gene. Germline assignment: CDR1 SGHVS and CDR2 FQNEAQ. The V end lost 1 base, the J end lost 2 bases, and 11 bases lay between the germline ends. The length of the CDR3 is 16 residues. Written as DNA, the CDR3 is TGTGCCAGCAGCTTAGTTCGGGTGAAGACTAATGAAAAACTGTTTTTT. Amino acid sequence: CASSLVRVKTNEKLFF.

The CDR3 DNA reads TGTGCCAGCAGCGTAGAGGGGTTGGGACCCGGGGAGCTGTTTTTT. Translated: CASSVEGLGPGELFF. This chain connects TRBV9 to TRBJ2-2, with D perhaps TRBD1 or TRBD2 (5 bases each). V lost 0 bases to trimming and J lost 6 bases, with 12 bases between them. The CDR3 is 15 amino acids. The V gene's germline CDR1 is SGDLS and CDR2 YYNGEE.

J is TRBJ2-1 and V is TRBV7-8, with 12 bases fitting TRBD2. Germline-derived CDR1 and CDR2 are SGHVS and FQNEAQ. CDR3 size: 15 residues. Unmatched junction bases numbered 5, after V lost 2 bases and J lost 9 bases. CDR3 residues: CASSLYLAGGGEQFF. The DNA for the CDR3 is TGTGCCAGCAGCTTATACCTAGCGGGAGGGGGTGAGCAGTTCTTC.

Concerning this clone itself: Other DNA sequences of this sample code for an identical CDR3. V is TRBV18 and J is TRBJ1-1; tentatively, D is TRBD1 (5 bases). This CDR3 is built from 14 residues. Per germline, CDR1 KGHSH and CDR2 LQKENI. V shed 1 base and J shed 1 base, with 7 bases lying between them. CDR3 sequence reads: CASSPQGQNTEAFF. The CDR3 DNA reads as TGTGCCAGCTCACCACAAGGACAGAACACTGAAGCTTTCTTT.